Presented here are 5 T cell receptor beta chains from one specimen sequenced in a study of PD-L1 blockade in urothelial cancer. Time point specified: peripheral blood 6 weeks after treatment start. Some clones are missing from TCRdb's copy, which holds only in-frame ones; the method was immunoSEQ multiplex PCR. This table has fewer than 25,000 clones, about 85% appearing once. Sequencing was performed on PBMCs, taken around atezolizumab (anti-PD-L1) treatment. These receptors all stem from a man between 50 and 59 years old with urothelial cancer.

The J gene is TRBJ2-1, the V gene TRBV4-2, with 12 bases aligning to TRBD2. Germline values: CDR1 LGHNA, CDR2 YNFKEQ. The CDR3 spans 15 residues. After removal of 5 bases from V and 6 bases from J, the junction contained 5 bases not matched to a gene. The CDR3 nucleotides are TGTGCCAGCAGCTCCCGACTAGCGGGAGTCAATGAGCAGTTCTTC. Translated: CASSSRLAGVNEQFF.

V and J are TRBV5-1 and TRBJ2-5; 8 bases are shared with TRBD2. With V trimmed by 0 bases and J by 4 bases, 5 bases remained unmatched. Germline CDR1 SGHRS, CDR2 YFSETQ. CDR3 size: 15 residues. The CDR3 is CASSLGRGAGETQYF. CDR3 nucleotides: TGCGCCAGCAGCTTGGGGCGGGGGGCAGGAGAGACCCAGTACTTC.

The gene calls are TRBV27 and TRBJ2-7, with 13 bases aligning to TRBD2. Germline assignment: CDR1 MNHEY and CDR2 SMNVEV (reference sequence). V was pared by 5 bases and J by 7 bases, with 11 bases of the junction left unmatched. The CDR3 covers 16 residues. This CDR3 is CASSRRLAGGLREQYV. In nucleotides, the CDR3 is TGTGCCAGCAGTCGCCGACTAGCGGGGGGCCTTCGGGAGCAGTACGTC.

J is TRBJ2-3 and V is TRBV6-1; 9 bases line up with TRBD2. V trimming: 3 bases; J trimming: 4 bases; junction bases outside the gene matches: 5. CDR3 length: 15 amino acids. Looked up from germline, CDR1 is MNHNS and CDR2 is SASEGT. The CDR3 protein is CASSEGGGAADTQYF. CDR3 nucleotide sequence: TGTGCCAGCAGTGAGGGCGGGGGGGCCGCAGATACGCAGTATTTT.

The chain links TRBV20-1 to TRBJ1-3; D ambiguous. The CDR3 sequence is 11 residues long. Germline V lookup: CDR1 DFQATT, CDR2 SNEGSKA (reference sequence). Trimming pared 3 bases from V and 2 bases from J, leaving 2 bases between. CDR3 sequence: CSASAGNTIYF. The CDR3 DNA follows: TGCAGTGCTAGCGCTGGAAACACCATATATTTT.